One and the same sample provided the 15 T cell receptor beta chains below, sequenced in a study of cytomegalovirus exposure and HLA in healthy donors. PCR was performed using 60 Vbeta and 13 Jbeta primers. Profiling relied on immunoSEQ multiplex PCR, and the TCRdb table lists in-frame clones only, not all of them. The sample contains 150,000 to 200,000 clones, roughly 87% of which appear only once. Specimen: PBMCs. These TCRs come from a girl under three years old in good health and CMV-seronegative.

This sequence joins TRBV10-1 and TRBJ2-5, with 8 bases matching TRBD2. The closer fit of TRBJ2-7 to the DNA end suggests the J call may be wrong. This CDR3 region has 15 residues. Per germline, CDR1 WNHNN and CDR2 SYGVQD (reference sequence). The CDR3 DNA reads as TGCGCCAGCACAGACCCGGGACTAGGGTCCTACGAGCAGTACTTC. It yields the protein CASTDPGLGSYEQYF.

V gene TRBV19 combines with J gene TRBJ1-1; D possibly corresponds to TRBD1 (5 bases). The CDR3 totals 14 residues. Germline CDR1 reads LNHDA; CDR2 reads SQIVND (reference sequence). Trimming cost V 4 bases and J 1 base, with 10 bases left between them. CDR3 in amino acids: CASSNTGGNTEAFF. The CDR3, as DNA: TGTGCCAGTAGTAATACCGGGGGGAACACTGAAGCTTTCTTT.

The J gene is TRBJ2-1, the V gene TRBV11-1, with TRBD2 matching over 12 bases. Trimming took 6 bases from V and 9 from J; bases not matched to a gene: 6. The CDR3 extends over 14 amino acids. Germline-derived CDR1 and CDR2 are SGHAT and FQDESV (reference sequence). The CDR3 DNA is TGTGCCAGCAGACGCCTAGCGGGGGGGCCTGAGCAGTTCTTC. It specifies CASRRLAGGPEQFF.

The chain joins TRBV29-1 to TRBJ2-7; D possibly corresponds to TRBD1 (5 bases). There are 13 residues in the CDR3. CDR1 and CDR2 (germline): SQVTM, ANQGSEA. Between the trimmed V and J ends, which lost 0 bases and 1 base, there was a span of 7 bases. The CDR3 sequence: CSVEDNRSYEQYF. CDR3 coding DNA: TGCAGCGTTGAAGATAACAGGTCCTACGAGCAGTACTTC.

V usage is TRBV5-4 and J usage is TRBJ2-2; no reliable D call. Trimming stripped 2 bases from V and 1 base from J, with 9 bases between. In germline, CDR1 is SGHNT, CDR2 YYREEE (reference sequence). The CDR3 covers 15 residues. CDR3 sequence reads: CASSFLRGNTGELFF. The CDR3 region has the DNA TGTGCCAGCAGCTTTCTGCGCGGGAACACCGGGGAGCTGTTTTTT. The full variable domain, in which reference TRBV5-4 and TRBJ2-2 provide the parts outside the CDR3, is ETGVTQSPTHLIKTRGQQVTLRCSSQSGHNTVSWYQQALGQGPQFIFQYYREEENGRGNFPPRFSGLQFPNYSSELNVNALELDDSALYLCASSFLRGNTGELFFGEGSRLTVL.

This chain joins TRBV7-6 and TRBJ2-3; the D gene is possibly TRBD2 (6 bases). Germline V gives CDR1 SGHVS, CDR2 FNYEAQ. The CDR3 consists of 19 residues. V was clipped by 1 base and J by 3 bases, with 23 bases between them. In DNA, the CDR3 is TGTGCCAGCAGCTTAGGGGGGGTCGGAGGAGGCAGCGGAACAGATACGCAGTATTTT. Its translation: CASSLGGVGGGSGTDTQYF.

The rearrangement uses TRBV6-1 and TRBJ1-5; D gene ambiguous. The CDR3 has 11 residues. The V and J ends lost 4 bases and 4 bases respectively, with 2 bases between them. CDR1 and CDR2 (germline): MNHNS, SASEGT. The CDR3 is CASSANQPQHF. The CDR3 DNA is TGTGCCAGCAGTGCAAATCAGCCCCAGCATTTT.

V usage is TRBV19 and J usage is TRBJ1-6, with 7 bases lining up with TRBD1. Germline V lookup: CDR1 LNHDA, CDR2 SQIVND (reference sequence). V lost 6 bases and J lost 5; bases outside the gene matches: 1. The CDR3 has 13 amino acids. The CDR3 DNA is TGTGCCAGTAGAGACAGGGATAATTCACCCCTCCACTTT. Encoded protein: CASRDRDNSPLHF.

The chain uses TRBV5-1 and TRBJ2-1; TRBD1 matches at 9 bases. Germline CDR1 is SGHRS and CDR2 is YFSETQ. The V gene end was trimmed by 3 bases and the J gene end by 8 bases; junction bases not matched to a gene: 6. The CDR3 consists of 14 residues. CDR3 residues: CASSWGQGIDEQFF. The CDR3 nucleotides are TGCGCCAGCAGCTGGGGACAGGGTATCGATGAGCAGTTCTTC.

The chain couples TRBV14 to TRBJ2-3, with TRBD2 identical over 7 bases. J gave up 0 bases and V 0 bases, and 12 bases lay outside the gene matches. The V gene's germline CDR1 is SGHDN and CDR2 FVKESK. This CDR3 has 19 amino acids. The CDR3 DNA reads TGTGCCAGCAGCCAAGACCCTAATAGCGGGTTTTATAGCACAGATACGCAGTATTTT. It specifies CASSQDPNSGFYSTDTQYF.

This clone has just one count. V is TRBV7-8 and J is TRBJ1-3; possible D gene TRBD1, 6 bases. This CDR3 comprises 15 residues. The ends were cut back, 6 bases at V and 0 bases at J, with 12 bases in the middle. CDR1 is SGHVS, CDR2 FQNEAQ, per germline. CDR3 protein: CASRPGASSGNTIYF. CDR3 DNA: TGTGCCAGCAGGCCAGGGGCGAGCTCTGGAAACACCATATATTTT.

This rearrangement joins TRBV4-3 to TRBJ2-5; the D is unclear. Germline-derived CDR1 and CDR2 are LGHNA and YSLEER. The CDR3 has 13 amino acids. Trimming removed 1 base from V and 5 bases from J, with 8 bases in between. The CDR3 nucleotides are TGCGCCAGCAGCCAAGTCCTCGAGGAGACCCAGTACTTC. Encoded protein: CASSQVLEETQYF.

The rearrangement uses TRBV5-1 and TRBJ2-1, with 7 nucleotides matching TRBD2. This CDR3 has 16 amino acids. Germline V gene lookup returns CDR1 SGHRS and CDR2 YFSETQ. The J segment lost 0 bases and the V segment lost 1 base, leaving 4 bases of the junction unmatched. Here the CDR3 DNA reads TGCGCCAGCAGCTTGAACGGGAGGAGCTCCTACAATGAGCAGTTCTTC. Amino acid sequence: CASSLNGRSSYNEQFF.

This chain connects TRBV10-3 to TRBJ2-7; D may be TRBD1 (6 bases). Germline CDR1 is ENHRY and CDR2 is SYGVKD. The germline V and J ends were trimmed by 8 bases and 0 bases, with 14 bases remaining between them. This CDR3 is 14 amino acids long. This CDR3 reads CAIGRTEDSYEQYF. The DNA of the CDR3 is TGTGCCATCGGTCGGACAGAGGACTCCTACGAGCAGTACTTC.

About this clone: The same CDR3 is also encoded by other DNA sequences in this sample. The rearrangement joins TRBV6-4 to TRBJ2-1, with TRBD2 matching over 10 bases. The CDR3 has 16 residues. J was trimmed by 0 bases and V by 6 bases; bases with no gene match: 5. CDR1 and CDR2 (germline): MRHNA, SNTAGT. CDR3 sequence reads: CASSRTSGSSYNEQFF. The CDR3 DNA is TGTGCCAGCAGCCGGACTAGCGGAAGCTCCTACAATGAGCAGTTCTTC.